The 27 T cell receptor beta chains below were found in one sample sequenced in a study of T cells in tumors after PD-1 blockade (dated 2019 in TCRdb). Preparation of the library involved the immunoSEQ multiplex PCR assay. The immuneACCESS repertoire file appears here via TCRdb, limited to in-frame rearrangements. These files lack a portion of the clones; in checked studies, under half of the deficit traces to unresolved V genes, and the cause of the others is not known. This sample lists 55,000 to 65,000 clones; around three quarters were detected once. Over 10% of the sample rests with the top ten. The meaning of the sample's time point label: before anti-PD-1 therapy. The sequenced sample was PBMCs, obtained before anti-PD-1 treatment. The receptors derive from a human donor with basal cell carcinoma.

The chain is built from TRBV2 and TRBJ2-7; a weak D match, TRBD2 (6 bases). The CDR3 is made up of 16 amino acids. The V gene lost 6 bases and the J gene lost 4 bases, with 22 bases spanning the gap. The germline V gene has CDR1 SNHLY and CDR2 FYNNEI. Here the CDR3 DNA reads TGTGCCAGCAGCCTCGGGGTCGCGGGGCTCTTGTACGAGCAGTACTTC. Translated, it gives CASSLGVAGLLYEQYF.

The rearrangement links TRBV18 to TRBJ1-2; D is unclear. Germline V gene data show CDR1 as KGHSH and CDR2 as LQKENI. The CDR3 length is 12 residues. The V end was cut by 5 bases, the J end by 1 base, with 5 bases between. The CDR3 DNA follows: TGTGCCAGCTCAGGAGTTAACTATGGCTACACCTTC. It encodes CASSGVNYGYTF.

CDR3 coding DNA: TGTGCCAGCAGTTTCGGAGGGGGGGAAGAGACCCAGTACTTC. This sequence encodes CASSFGGGEETQYF. This rearrangement joins TRBV6-5 to TRBJ2-5; TRBD2 is a possible D gene (7 bases). Per germline, CDR1 MNHEY and CDR2 SVGAGI. V was trimmed by 4 bases and J by 3 bases, leaving 12 bases between them. The CDR3 totals 14 residues.

The rearrangement links TRBV3-1 (or the pseudogene TRBV3-2) to TRBJ2-7; no definite D call. Germline loops: CDR1 LGHDT, CDR2 YNNKEL (reference sequence). The V and J ends lost 4 bases and 4 bases respectively, with 8 bases between them. The CDR3 length is 12 residues. The DNA for the CDR3 is TGTGCCAGCAGCCTTCAGTCTTACGAGCAGTACTTC. It codes for CASSLQSYEQYF.

This sequence joins TRBV5-1 and TRBJ2-2; the D is unclear. Trimming took off 1 base at V and 6 bases at J, with 7 bases between the two ends. This CDR3 has 13 amino acids. The V gene's germline CDR1 is SGHRS and CDR2 YFSETQ. In DNA, the CDR3 is TGCGCCAGCAGCTTGAGCCTCGCCGGGGAGCTGTTTTTT. Amino acid sequence: CASSLSLAGELFF.

The chain recombines TRBV7-6 with TRBJ2-2, with 11 bases that match TRBD2. J was trimmed by 3 bases and V by 5 bases; bases with no gene match: 5. The CDR3 length is 16 residues. Germline V lookup: CDR1 SGHVS, CDR2 FNYEAQ. CDR3 nucleotides: TGTGCCAGCAGCACTAAACTAGCGGGGGACACCGGGGAGCTGTTTTTT. It specifies CASSTKLAGDTGELFF.

This chain joins TRBV29-1 and TRBJ1-1, with no clear D. This CDR3 is 14 amino acids long. Germline V lookup: CDR1 SQVTM, CDR2 ANQGSEA. V shed 4 bases and J shed 3 bases, with 15 bases lying between them. This CDR3 reads CSVVLATGYTEAFF. In DNA, the CDR3 is TGCAGCGTTGTACTGGCTACGGGATACACTGAAGCTTTCTTT.

The V gene is TRBV5-1, the J gene TRBJ1-1; D is undetermined. The CDR3 spans 13 residues. CDR1 and CDR2 from the germline V gene are SGHRS and YFSETQ. The V end lost 4 bases, the J end lost 0 bases, and 7 bases lay between the germline ends. The CDR3 sequence is CASSRDLNTEAFF. The CDR3, as DNA: TGCGCCAGCAGCCGAGATTTGAACACTGAAGCTTTCTTT.

The V call is TRBV30, the J call TRBJ1-6; possible D gene TRBD1, 6 bases. Germline lookup yields CDR1 GTSNPN and CDR2 SVGIG (reference sequence). V was cut by 3 bases and J by 6 bases, with 12 bases left in between. The CDR3 has 14 residues. The CDR3 nucleotides are TGTGCCTGGAGCCCCCGCAGGGGTAATTCACCCCTCCACTTT. Its protein is CAWSPRRGNSPLHF.

Worth noting for this clone: The same CDR3 is also encoded by other DNA sequences in this sample. The chain uses TRBV6-1 and TRBJ2-3, with D possibly matching TRBD2 (6 bases). Trimming removed 3 bases from V and 1 base from J, with 8 bases in between. In germline, CDR1 is MNHNS, CDR2 SASEGT. The CDR3 extends over 14 amino acids. The CDR3 spells CASSEREGTDTQYF. The CDR3 DNA reads as TGTGCCAGCAGTGAGAGGGAGGGCACAGATACGCAGTATTTT.

This clone was picked up one time. V is TRBV19 and J is TRBJ1-1, with D unclear. The V end was cut by 1 base, the J end by 1 base, with 10 bases between. CDR1 and CDR2 from the germline V gene are LNHDA and SQIVND (reference sequence). The CDR3 sequence is 15 residues long. The CDR3 region has the DNA TGTGCCAGTAGTATAGCAACAGCTTCGAACACTGAAGCTTTCTTT. Translated, it gives CASSIATASNTEAFF.

This clone appeared a few times. The J gene is TRBJ1-4, the V gene TRBV30, with D possibly being TRBD1 (5 bases). V gave up 8 bases and J gave up 0 bases, with 19 bases separating them. The CDR3 loop spans 16 amino acids. Germline V gene sequence: CDR1 GTSNPN, CDR2 SVGIG (reference sequence). Here the CDR3 reads CAMGKGNFATNEKLFF. The CDR3 DNA follows: TGTGCCATGGGAAAGGGGAATTTTGCAACTAATGAAAAACTGTTTTTT.

The chain recombines TRBV7-9 with TRBJ2-3, with TRBD2 matching over 11 bases. This CDR3 spans 18 amino acids. V lost 1 base to trimming and J lost 4 bases; unmatched junction nucleotides: 10. Germline CDR1 and CDR2: SEHNR and FQNEAQ (reference sequence). CDR3: CASSLEGWRLAGSDTQYF. CDR3 DNA sequence: TGTGCCAGCAGCTTAGAGGGGTGGCGACTAGCGGGGTCAGATACGCAGTATTTT.

This clone was detected only a few times. This chain joins TRBV5-1 and TRBJ2-2; 9 bases match TRBD1. This CDR3 region has 15 residues. With V trimmed by 4 bases and J by 5 bases, 6 bases remained unmatched. In germline, CDR1 is SGHRS, CDR2 YFSETQ. CDR3 residues: CASSLGGQGTGELFF. The CDR3 region has the DNA TGCGCCAGCAGCCTCGGGGGACAGGGAACCGGGGAGCTGTTTTTT. Looking up the rest from reference TRBV5-1 and TRBJ2-2 gives the full variable domain: KAGVTQTPRYLIKTRGQQVTLSCSPISGHRSVSWYQQTPGQGLQFLFEYFSETQRNKGNFPGRFSGRQFSNSRSEMNVSTLELGDSALYLCASSLGGQGTGELFFGEGSRLTVL.

The rearrangement uses TRBV5-4 and TRBJ1-6, with TRBD1 matching 9 bases. This CDR3 contains 17 residues. The trim removed 0 bases at V and 6 bases at J, leaving 7 bases unmatched. CDR1 and CDR2 from the germline V gene are SGHNT and YYREEE (reference sequence). CDR3 DNA: TGTGCCAGCAGCTTGGCGGGACAGGGAGTATCTAATTCACCCCTCCACTTT. This translates into CASSLAGQGVSNSPLHF.

The chain links TRBV5-1 to TRBJ2-3; TRBD1 is a possible D gene (6 bases). The germline V gene has CDR1 SGHRS and CDR2 YFSETQ. This CDR3 is built from 14 residues. Trimming removed 3 bases at V and 6 bases at J, with 14 bases between. The CDR3 sequence: CASSSDRLGDTQYF. DNA of the CDR3: TGCGCCAGCAGCTCCGACAGGTTGGGGGATACGCAGTATTTT.

The gene calls are TRBV19 and TRBJ2-6; 9 nucleotides match TRBD1. V shed 5 bases and J 2 bases; nucleotides not matched to a gene: 7. CDR1 is LNHDA and CDR2 is SQIVND in the germline V gene (reference sequence). This CDR3 has 17 residues. The CDR3 sequence: CASSRIQGATGANVLTF. CDR3 coding DNA: TGTGCCAGTAGTCGGATACAGGGGGCTACTGGGGCCAACGTCCTGACTTTC.

V usage is TRBV6-5 and J usage is TRBJ2-3; D is undetermined. V was cut by 11 bases and J by 2 bases, with 14 bases left in between. CDR3 size: 13 residues. CDR1 is MNHEY, CDR2 SVGAGI, per germline. The CDR3 nucleotides are TGTGCCGCCAAACGAGGAGTCACAGATACGCAGTATTTT. Translated, it gives CAAKRGVTDTQYF.

The chain employs TRBV3-1 (or the pseudogene TRBV3-2) and TRBJ1-1; no clear D. This CDR3 comprises 14 residues. The ends were cut back, 0 bases at V and 1 base at J, with 6 bases in the middle. The germline gives CDR1 LGHDT, CDR2 YNNKEL (reference sequence). The CDR3 region is CASSQDRGNTEAFF. CDR3 bases: TGTGCCAGCAGCCAAGATCGAGGGAACACTGAAGCTTTCTTT.

The chain links TRBV19 to TRBJ2-7, with TRBD1 identical over 8 bases. Germline CDR1 reads LNHDA; CDR2 reads SQIVND (reference sequence). Trimming took 1 base from V and 4 from J; bases not matched to a gene: 3. The CDR3 extends over 14 amino acids. In nucleotides, the CDR3 is TGTGCCAGTAGTATAGGGGACAGGTATTACGAGCAGTACTTC. This codes for CASSIGDRYYEQYF.

J is TRBJ1-2 and V is TRBV12-3 or TRBV12-4; D is unclear. The CDR3 is made up of 13 amino acids. V was shortened by 6 bases and J by 3 bases, with 11 bases between the two germline ends. The CDR3 sequence is CASSPTKDYGYTF. The DNA of the CDR3 is TGTGCCAGCAGCCCGACCAAGGACTATGGCTACACCTTC.

V and J are TRBV19 and TRBJ1-1; TRBD1 might be the D (5 bases). Trimming took off 2 bases at V and 6 bases at J, with 13 bases between the two ends. CDR3 size: 14 residues. CDR1 and CDR2 (germline): LNHDA, SQIVND (reference sequence). Here the CDR3 DNA reads TGTGCCAGTAGTATAAAAGCTCAGGGACCTGAAGCTTTCTTT. Its translation is CASSIKAQGPEAFF.

The chain couples TRBV6-1 to TRBJ1-2, with D unresolved. The germline V and J ends were trimmed by 4 bases and 5 bases, with 32 bases remaining between them. The CDR3 has 20 amino acids. CDR1 is MNHNS, CDR2 SASEGT, per germline. CDR3: CASSVGLRFEDERRGYGYTF. DNA of the CDR3: TGTGCCAGCAGTGTTGGTCTCCGGTTTGAGGACGAAAGGCGGGGATATGGCTACACCTTC.

This chain uses TRBV5-1 with TRBJ2-2; D possibly corresponds to TRBD1 (5 bases). The CDR3 covers 15 residues. V was shortened by 4 bases and J by 4 bases, with 14 bases between the two germline ends. The germline gives CDR1 SGHRS, CDR2 YFSETQ. The DNA of the CDR3 is TGCGCCAGCAGCCCCAGGGATATCTTCACCGGGGAGCTGTTTTTT. Amino acid sequence: CASSPRDIFTGELFF.

The genes are TRBV14 and TRBJ1-6; no reliable D call. Per the germline V gene, CDR1 is SGHDN and CDR2 is FVKESK. The CDR3 is 13 amino acids. Trimming took 4 bases from V and 7 from J, leaving 8 bases between them. CDR3 region: CASSPGRNSPLHF. The CDR3 DNA reads as TGTGCCAGCAGCCCAGGAAGGAATTCACCCCTCCACTTT.

V and J are TRBV7-2 and TRBJ2-5; D may be TRBD2 (6 bases). Germline lookup yields CDR1 SGHTA and CDR2 FQGNSA. V was shortened by 5 bases and J by 4 bases, with 14 bases between the two germline ends. The length of the CDR3 is 14 residues. The CDR3 loop reads CASSPTSGGETQYF. The CDR3, as DNA: TGTGCCAGCAGCCCCACCTCCGGGGGAGAGACCCAGTACTTC.

This chain links TRBV30 with TRBJ1-3; D gene ambiguous. This CDR3 has 17 amino acids. The germline V gene encodes CDR1 GTSNPN and CDR2 SVGIG (reference sequence). Trimming left V 1 base short and J 3 bases short, with 19 bases between. The DNA of the CDR3 is TGTGCCTGGAGTGCCCCTTTGGGGTACGGAGATGGAAACACCATATATTTT. Protein product: CAWSAPLGYGDGNTIYF.